A selection of T cell receptor beta chains follows, all from one sample in a study of post-analysis software for immune sequencing data. TCRdb called the PCR reads again in MiXCR, with one record for every CDR3 protein. The data contain about half a million distinct CDR3 sequences, 40% to 55% of them seen just once; the ten biggest clones take up roughly 12%. The material sequenced was blood. These TCRs come from a girl aged 5 to 17 with multiple sclerosis. Both conserved end residues are part of each CDR3. A D gene is named only where the DNA matches it firmly. Some rows have no size entry. The others give once, few or many, or a class for an expanded clone.

abundance | d_gene | j_gene | v_gene | CDR3nt | CDR3aa
- | - | TRBJ2-7 | TRBV7-9 | TGTGCCAGCAGCACTAGGGCCGGATTCTACTCCTACGAGCAGTACTTC | CASSTRAGFYSYEQYF
- | - | TRBJ1-6 | TRBV10-3 | TGTGCCACCGGCATAACAAGGGGCCACATAAGTTCACCCCTCCACTTT | CATGITRGHISSPLHF
many | - | TRBJ1-2 | TRBV12-3/TRBV12-4 | TGTGCCAGCAGTCGGGGACGGGCGCCTAACTATGGCTACACCTTC | CASSRGRAPNYGYTF
- | TRBD2 | TRBJ2-7 | TRBV4-3 | TGCGCCAGCAGCCAAGATAGCGGGCGGGACGAGCAGTACTTC | CASSQDSGRDEQYF
- | - | TRBJ2-5 | TRBV5-1 | TGCGCCAGCAGCTTGGTCGGGGCCTCGGGGGAGACCCAGTACTTC | CASSLVGASGETQYF
- | - | TRBJ1-2 | TRBV12-3/TRBV12-4 | TGTGCCAGCAGACTGGACGAAAACTATGGCTACACCTTC | CASRLDENYGYTF
- | - | TRBJ2-7 | TRBV28 | TGTGCCACCAAGGTGGGCGATCTCTCCTACGAGCAGTACTTC | CATKVGDLSYEQYF
few | TRBD1 | TRBJ2-4 | TRBV7-9 | TGTGCCAGCGCCCGACAGGGTAGGCAGCAGTACTTC | CASARQGRQQYF
once | - | TRBJ2-7 | TRBV20-1 | TGCAGTGCTAGAATCCCGGCAGGGGGGTACGAGCAGTACTTC | CSARIPAGGYEQYF
- | TRBD2 | TRBJ2-1 | TRBV4-1 | TGCGCCAGCAGCCAGGGACTAGCGGGAGGCGGTGAGCAGTTCTTC | CASSQGLAGGGEQFF
- | TRBD2 | TRBJ2-2 | TRBV5-5 | TGTGCCAGCAGCCAAGAAGGGACTAGCGGGAGAAACACCGGGGAGCTGTTTTTT | CASSQEGTSGRNTGELFF
- | TRBD2 | TRBJ2-1 | TRBV24-1 | TGTGCCACCAGTGATTCCGGACTAGCGGGATTGTCTGAGCAGTTCTTC | CATSDSGLAGLSEQFF
- | TRBD1 | TRBJ2-6 | TRBV29-1 | TGCAGCGTTGAAGGCCGGGACAGGGGACCCTCTGGGGCCAACGTCCTGACTTTC | CSVEGRDRGPSGANVLTF
- | - | TRBJ2-3 | TRBV12-3/TRBV12-4 | TGTGCCAGCAGCCCGGACAGAGGTGGAACAGATACGCAGTATTTT | CASSPDRGGTDTQYF